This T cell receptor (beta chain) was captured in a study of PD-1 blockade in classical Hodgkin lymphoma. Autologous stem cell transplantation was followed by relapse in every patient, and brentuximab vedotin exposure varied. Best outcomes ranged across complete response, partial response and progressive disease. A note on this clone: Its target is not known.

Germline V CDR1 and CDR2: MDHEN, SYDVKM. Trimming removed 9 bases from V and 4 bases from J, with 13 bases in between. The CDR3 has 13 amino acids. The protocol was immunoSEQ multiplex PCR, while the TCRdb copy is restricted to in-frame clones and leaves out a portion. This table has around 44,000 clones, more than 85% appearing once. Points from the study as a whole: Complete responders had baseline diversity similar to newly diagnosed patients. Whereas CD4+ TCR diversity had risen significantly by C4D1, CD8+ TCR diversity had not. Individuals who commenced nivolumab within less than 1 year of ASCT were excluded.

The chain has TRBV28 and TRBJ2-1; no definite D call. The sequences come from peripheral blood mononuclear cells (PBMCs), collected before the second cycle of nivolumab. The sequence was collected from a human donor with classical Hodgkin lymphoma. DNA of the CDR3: TGTGCCAGTCTGGCCAATCCATACAATGAGCAGTTCTTC. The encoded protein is CASLANPYNEQFF.